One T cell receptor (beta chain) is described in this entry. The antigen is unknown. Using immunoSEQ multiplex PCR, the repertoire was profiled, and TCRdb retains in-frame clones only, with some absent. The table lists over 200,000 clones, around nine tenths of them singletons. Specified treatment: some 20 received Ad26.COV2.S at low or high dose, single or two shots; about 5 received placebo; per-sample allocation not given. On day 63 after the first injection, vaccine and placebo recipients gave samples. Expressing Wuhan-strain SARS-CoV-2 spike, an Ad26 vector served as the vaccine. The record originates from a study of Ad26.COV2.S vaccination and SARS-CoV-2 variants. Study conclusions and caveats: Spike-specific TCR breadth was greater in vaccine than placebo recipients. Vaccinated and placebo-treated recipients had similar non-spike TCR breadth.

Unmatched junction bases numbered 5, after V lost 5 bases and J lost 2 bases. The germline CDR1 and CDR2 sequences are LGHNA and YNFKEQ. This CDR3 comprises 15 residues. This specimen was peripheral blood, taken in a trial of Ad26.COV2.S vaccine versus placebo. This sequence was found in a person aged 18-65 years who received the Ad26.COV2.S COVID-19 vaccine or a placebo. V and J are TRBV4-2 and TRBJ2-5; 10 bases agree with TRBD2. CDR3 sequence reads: CASSGGTSEQETQYF. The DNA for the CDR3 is TGTGCCAGCAGCGGCGGGACTAGCGAACAAGAGACCCAGTACTTC.